These 23 T cell receptor beta chains were all obtained from the same sample, sequenced in a study of blood T cell repertoires in COVID-19. This table comes from immunoSEQ multiplex PCR, and its TCRdb copy is limited to in-frame clones, with some not included. Of some 140,000 clones detected, around 80% appear once; the ten largest clones hold approximately 3.6%. The material sequenced was peripheral blood. The source is a man between 60 and 70 years old with acute or convalescent COVID-19.

The chain has TRBV9 and TRBJ2-1; 9 bases match TRBD2. The CDR3 totals 14 residues. The germline V gene has CDR1 SGDLS and CDR2 YYNGEE. J was trimmed by 5 bases and V by 2 bases; bases with no gene match: 2. The CDR3 region has the DNA TGTGCCAGCAGCGTGGCTAGCGGGAACAATGAGCAGTTCTTC. It encodes CASSVASGNNEQFF.

The V gene is TRBV6-5, the J gene TRBJ2-2; D perhaps matches TRBD1 (6 bases). The V and J ends lost 8 bases and 0 bases respectively, with 10 bases between them. This CDR3 comprises 14 residues. In germline, CDR1 is MNHEY, CDR2 SVGAGI. CDR3 region: CASATGTNTGELFF. The CDR3 nucleotides read TGTGCCAGCGCTACAGGGACGAACACCGGGGAGCTGTTTTTT.

The V and J genes are TRBV5-1 and TRBJ1-1, with D unclear. Trimming stripped 6 bases from V and 0 bases from J, with 12 bases between. The germline V gene has CDR1 SGHRS and CDR2 YFSETQ. This CDR3 has 14 residues. The CDR3: CASTPAGMNTEAFF. DNA for the CDR3: TGCGCCAGCACCCCCGCAGGCATGAACACTGAAGCTTTCTTT.

The chain joins TRBV28 to TRBJ1-2; no firm D call. Germline V gene data show CDR1 as MDHEN and CDR2 as SYDVKM. CDR3 length: 12 amino acids. Trimming took 6 bases from V and 8 from J, leaving 13 bases between them. In DNA form, the CDR3 reads TGTGCCAGCAGCTTCCCAGGAGGCGGCTACACCTTC. This sequence encodes CASSFPGGGYTF.

This chain joins TRBV7-2 and TRBJ1-3, with 8 nucleotides matching TRBD1. Looked up from germline, CDR1 is SGHTA and CDR2 is FQGNSA. Trimming removed 2 bases from V and 2 bases from J; junction bases left unmatched: 11. This CDR3 spans 18 amino acids. In nucleotides, the CDR3 is TGTGCCAGCAGCTTAATTTTGGCAGGGGGCAAGGCTGGAAACACCATATATTTT. Protein product: CASSLILAGGKAGNTIYF.

This chain connects TRBV7-3 to TRBJ1-5; weak D call: TRBD1 (6 bases). V was trimmed by 5 bases and J by 3 bases, leaving 8 bases between them. The CDR3 is made up of 13 amino acids. The germline V gene has CDR1 SGHTA and CDR2 FQGTGA. CDR3 residues: CASSPGANQPQHF. CDR3 coding DNA: TGTGCCAGCAGCCCAGGGGCCAATCAGCCCCAGCATTTT.

This clone has only one observation. The chain carries TRBV18 and TRBJ2-7; D uncertain. This CDR3 has 14 residues. CDR1 is KGHSH, CDR2 LQKENI, per germline. Trimming took 6 bases from V and 0 from J, leaving 12 bases between them. In nucleotides, the CDR3 is TGTGCCAGCTCCCCAACTGGAGACTCCTACGAGCAGTACTTC. Translating gives CASSPTGDSYEQYF. Combining the CDR3 with reference TRBV18 and TRBJ2-7 gives the whole variable domain NAGVMQNPRHLVRRRGQEARLRCSPMKGHSHVYWYRQLPEEGLKFMVYLQKENIIDESGMPKERFSAEFPKEGPSILRIQQVVRGDSAAYFCASSPTGDSYEQYFGPGTRLTVT.

V usage is TRBV7-6 and J usage is TRBJ2-1; weak D call: TRBD2 (5 bases). The CDR3 length is 16 residues. Germline assignment: CDR1 SGHVS and CDR2 FNYEAQ. V was shortened by 6 bases and J by 0 bases, with 15 bases between the two germline ends. The CDR3: CASSPTTRSSYNEQFF. CDR3 nucleotide sequence: TGTGCCAGCAGTCCCACCACTAGGAGCTCCTACAATGAGCAGTTCTTC.

V and J are TRBV28 and TRBJ2-4, with TRBD1 matching 9 bases. Trimming took 5 bases from V and 1 from J; bases not matched to a gene: 12. This CDR3 comprises 18 residues. Germline-derived CDR1 and CDR2 are MDHEN and SYDVKM. In DNA form, the CDR3 reads TGTGCCAGCAGTCCGACCACTACCGGGACAGGGGCCAAAAACATTCAGTACTTC. As protein: CASSPTTTGTGAKNIQYF. Based on the CDR3 plus reference TRBV28 and TRBJ2-4, the full variable domain is DVKVTQSSRYLVKRTGEKVFLECVQDMDHENMFWYRQDPGLGLRLIYFSYDVKMKEKGDIPEGYSVSREKKERFSLILESASTNQTSMYLCASSPTTTGTGAKNIQYFGAGTRLSVL.

J is TRBJ2-5 and V is TRBV24-1, with 12 bases fitting TRBD1. The trim removed 6 bases at V and 6 bases at J, leaving 7 bases unmatched. Per germline, CDR1 KGHDR and CDR2 SFDVKD. The CDR3 sequence is 15 residues long. As DNA, the CDR3 is TGTGCCACCAGTCCAACCGGGACAGGGGGCCAGACCCAGTACTTC. Protein: CATSPTGTGGQTQYF.

V gene TRBV19 combines with J gene TRBJ1-2, with a possible D match to TRBD1 (6 bases). Germline CDR1 and CDR2: LNHDA and SQIVND (reference sequence). The germline V and J ends were trimmed by 1 base and 8 bases, with 20 bases remaining between them. The CDR3 runs to 16 residues. CDR3 in amino acids: CASSIALPGKQGGYTF. CDR3 DNA: TGTGCCAGTAGTATAGCCTTGCCGGGAAAACAGGGCGGCTACACCTTC.

The genes are TRBV6-5 and TRBJ2-2; the D gene is possibly TRBD2 (6 bases). Trimming left V 5 bases short and J 4 bases short, with 14 bases between. Germline V gene sequence: CDR1 MNHEY, CDR2 SVGAGI. This CDR3 contains 15 residues. CDR3 sequence reads: CASSRVRRGTGELFF. CDR3 in DNA: TGTGCCAGCAGTCGAGTACGGCGGGGCACCGGGGAGCTGTTTTTT.

The gene calls are TRBV19 and TRBJ2-7; maybe TRBD2 (9 bases). This CDR3 has 16 residues. Germline V gene sequence: CDR1 LNHDA, CDR2 SQIVND (reference sequence). V was shortened by 7 bases and J by 3 bases, with 22 bases between the two germline ends. CDR3 bases: TGTGCCAGTACCCCGACAGGGGTGACTAGCGGCTACGAGCAGTACTTC. This sequence encodes CASTPTGVTSGYEQYF.

The chain is built from TRBV28 and TRBJ2-7, with 8 bases aligning to TRBD1. Germline CDR1 MDHEN, CDR2 SYDVKM. The CDR3 loop spans 16 amino acids. With V trimmed by 5 bases and J by 1 base, 10 bases remained unmatched. CDR3 loop: CASSLGGHRGSYEQYF. The CDR3 nucleotides are TGTGCCAGCAGTCTGGGGGGACACAGGGGGTCCTACGAGCAGTACTTC. Filled out from reference TRBV28 and TRBJ2-7, the complete variable domain reads DVKVTQSSRYLVKRTGEKVFLECVQDMDHENMFWYRQDPGLGLRLIYFSYDVKMKEKGDIPEGYSVSREKKERFSLILESASTNQTSMYLCASSLGGHRGSYEQYFGPGTRLTVT.

The rearrangement uses TRBV28 and TRBJ1-5, with 8 bases identical to TRBD1. V was pared by 7 bases and J by 4 bases, with 9 bases of the junction left unmatched. This CDR3 has 15 residues. Germline V gene sequence: CDR1 MDHEN, CDR2 SYDVKM. The CDR3 sequence: CASTTPGTGNQPQHF. CDR3 DNA sequence: TGTGCCAGCACAACGCCCGGGACAGGTAATCAGCCCCAGCATTTT. Drawing the rest from reference TRBV28 and TRBJ1-5, the complete variable domain is DVKVTQSSRYLVKRTGEKVFLECVQDMDHENMFWYRQDPGLGLRLIYFSYDVKMKEKGDIPEGYSVSREKKERFSLILESASTNQTSMYLCASTTPGTGNQPQHFGDGTRLSIL.

The CDR3 spells CASSLQGGYEQYF. For the CDR3, the DNA is TGTGCCAGCAGCTTACAGGGAGGCTACGAGCAGTACTTC. This chain uses TRBV7-6 with TRBJ2-7, with D possibly matching TRBD2 (6 bases). This CDR3 region has 13 residues. V was clipped by 2 bases and J by 3 bases, with 8 bases between them. CDR1 is SGHVS and CDR2 is FNYEAQ in the germline V gene.

V is TRBV6-2 or TRBV6-3 and J is TRBJ1-2; unclear D gene. CDR3 length: 12 residues. The V end lost 6 bases, the J end lost 4 bases, and 9 bases lay between the germline ends. CDR1 is MNHEY, CDR2 SVGEGT, per germline. CDR3 nucleotides: TGTGCCAGCAGCCGCGGAGTCTATGGCTACACCTTC. Translating gives CASSRGVYGYTF.

The chain carries TRBV18 and TRBJ1-2; 8 bases fit TRBD1. The CDR3 is 15 amino acids. CDR1 and CDR2 from the germline V gene are KGHSH and LQKENI. The ends lost 5 bases at V and 3 bases at J; junction bases unmatched: 8. The CDR3 loop is CASSGRDRLDYGYTF. The CDR3 DNA sequence: TGTGCCAGCTCAGGACGGGACAGGCTGGACTATGGCTACACCTTC. The complete variable domain, with remaining parts taken from reference TRBV18 and TRBJ1-2, reads NAGVMQNPRHLVRRRGQEARLRCSPMKGHSHVYWYRQLPEEGLKFMVYLQKENIIDESGMPKERFSAEFPKEGPSILRIQQVVRGDSAAYFCASSGRDRLDYGYTFGSGTRLTVV.

V usage is TRBV5-4 and J usage is TRBJ2-1; 8 bases agree with TRBD2. Looked up from germline, CDR1 is SGHNT and CDR2 is YYREEE (reference sequence). Germline trimming cut 3 bases from V and 9 bases from J; bases unmatched to any gene: 11. The CDR3 runs to 15 residues. The CDR3 reads CASSSRREVQGEQFF. The CDR3 DNA reads TGTGCCAGCAGCTCTAGGCGGGAGGTTCAGGGTGAGCAGTTCTTC.

This clone appeared a single time. The CDR3 DNA sequence: TGTGCCAGCAGCCAAGTTCAGGGAGCAGGGGGGACTGAAGCTTTCTTT. Amino acid sequence: CASSQVQGAGGTEAFF. V usage is TRBV4-2 and J usage is TRBJ1-1, with 7 bases that match TRBD1. V lost 1 base, J lost 5 bases, and 10 bases stayed unmatched. This CDR3 comprises 16 residues. CDR1 is LGHNA, CDR2 YNFKEQ, per germline.

In its sample, this clone was seen once. The chain is built from TRBV6-2 or TRBV6-3 and TRBJ2-3, with 7 positions matching TRBD1. V shed 5 bases, J shed 3 bases, and the junction held 5 bases outside the gene matches. Germline V CDR1 and CDR2: MNHEY, SVGEGT. The CDR3 spans 14 residues. In nucleotides, the CDR3 is TGTGCCAGCAGTCTAGGGGGCGGTACAGATACGCAGTATTTT. Translated: CASSLGGGTDTQYF.

This clone was seen once. The rearrangement links TRBV5-6 to TRBJ2-6, with D unresolved. CDR3 length equals 16 residues. V was pared by 2 bases and J by 0 bases, with 9 bases between. Germline V gives CDR1 SGHDT, CDR2 YYEEEE. The CDR3 loop is CASSFPRSSGANVLTF. In DNA form, the CDR3 reads TGTGCCAGCAGCTTTCCCCGGAGCTCTGGGGCCAACGTCCTGACTTTC.

The genes are TRBV3-1 (or the pseudogene TRBV3-2) and TRBJ2-1; no definite D call. Germline loops: CDR1 LGHDT, CDR2 YNNKEL (reference sequence). The CDR3 is 13 residues long. The ends were cut back, 4 bases at V and 9 bases at J, with 13 bases in the middle. CDR3 nucleotide sequence: TGTGCCAGCAGCCGGTTTAGTGTTTCTGAGCAGTTCTTC. This sequence encodes CASSRFSVSEQFF.